The 20 T cell receptor beta chains in this list originate from one sample, sequenced in a study of cytomegalovirus exposure and HLA in healthy donors. Profiled with immunoSEQ multiplex PCR; TCRdb holds only in-frame clones, not every one. The sample has a few hundred thousand clones; 86% are singletons. The sequencing input was PBMCs. Receptor source: a woman in her late teens or twenties in good health and CMV-seronegative.

The gene calls are TRBV6-1 and TRBJ2-7, with 8 bases matching TRBD1. This CDR3 spans 15 amino acids. V lost 0 bases to trimming and J lost 7 bases; unmatched junction nucleotides: 8. The germline V gene has CDR1 MNHNS and CDR2 SASEGT. The CDR3, as DNA: TGTGCCAGCAGTGAAGCCCCGGACAGGGTGTGGGAGCAGTACTTC. Encoded protein: CASSEAPDRVWEQYF.

The chain recombines TRBV29-1 with TRBJ2-7; 10 positions match TRBD2. CDR3 size: 13 residues. The V and J ends lost 7 bases and 7 bases, in that order; junction bases with no gene match: 10. The V gene's germline CDR1 is SQVTM and CDR2 ANQGSEA. This CDR3 is CSASGRAPREQYF. The CDR3 DNA reads TGCAGCGCAAGCGGGAGGGCCCCGAGGGAGCAGTACTTC.

The chain combines TRBV10-3 with TRBJ2-5; 8 bases align to TRBD2. V lost 10 bases to trimming and J lost 5 bases; unmatched junction nucleotides: 3. CDR3 length: 11 amino acids. Per germline, CDR1 ENHRY and CDR2 SYGVKD. For the CDR3, the DNA is TGTGCCACCCGGGAGGGGGAGACCCAGTACTTC. It yields the protein CATREGETQYF.

The chain carries TRBV7-9 and TRBJ2-7; possible D gene TRBD1, 5 bases. V lost 9 bases and J 5 bases, leaving 23 bases between the germline ends. CDR3 length equals 15 residues. In germline, CDR1 is SEHNR, CDR2 FQNEAQ (reference sequence). CDR3 in amino acids: CASTDLGRLPNEQYF. The DNA of the CDR3 is TGTGCCAGTACTGACCTGGGGCGACTCCCTAACGAGCAGTACTTC. The full variable domain, its missing parts supplied by reference TRBV7-9 and TRBJ2-7, is DTGVSQNPRHKITKRGQNVTFRCDPISEHNRLYWYRQTLGQGPEFLTYFQNEAQLEKSRLLSDRFSAERPKGSFSTLEIQRTEQGDSAMYLCASTDLGRLPNEQYFGPGTRLTVT.

A single count supports this clone. This chain connects TRBV27 to TRBJ1-5; 8 bases agree with TRBD1. The CDR3 is 14 amino acids. Germline trimming cut 2 bases from V and 4 bases from J; bases unmatched to any gene: 1. CDR1 is MNHEY, CDR2 SMNVEV, per germline (reference sequence). CDR3 in DNA: TGTGCCAGCAGTTTAGACAGGGGTAATCAGCCCCAGCATTTT. Translating gives CASSLDRGNQPQHF.

This sequence joins TRBV4-1 and TRBJ1-1; D perhaps matches TRBD1 (6 bases). V was trimmed by 7 bases and J by 3 bases, leaving 24 bases between them. The CDR3 sequence is 17 residues long. Germline values: CDR1 MGHRA, CDR2 YSYEKL. Here the CDR3 DNA reads TGCGCCAGCAACTCCCCGGGACAAGGGTTCGAGGACACTGAAGCTTTCTTT. It translates to CASNSPGQGFEDTEAFF.

The chain couples TRBV6-5 to TRBJ2-1; D is unclear. V gave up 6 bases and J gave up 8 bases, with 8 bases separating them. The germline gives CDR1 MNHEY, CDR2 SVGAGI. The CDR3 is 11 amino acids. This CDR3 is CASSPGYEQFF. For the CDR3, the DNA is TGTGCCAGCAGCCCCGGGTATGAGCAGTTCTTC.

The genes are TRBV6-5 and TRBJ2-7; 10 bases match TRBD1. Losses at the gene ends were 0 bases for V and 5 bases for J; bases not matched to a gene: 7. CDR3 size: 16 residues. Germline-derived CDR1 and CDR2 are MNHEY and SVGAGI. The CDR3 protein is CASSYSRQGAMNEQYF. The CDR3, as DNA: TGTGCCAGCAGTTACTCGAGACAGGGGGCGATGAACGAGCAGTACTTC.

This clone was seen a handful of times. The V and J genes are TRBV12-5 and TRBJ1-5; no clear D gene. CDR1 is LGHNT and CDR2 is FRNRAP in the germline V gene. Trimming cost V 5 bases and J 9 bases, with 14 bases left between them. The CDR3 loop spans 13 amino acids. The CDR3 DNA is TGTGCTAGTGGTCCCGGCGGAAATTGGCCCCAGCATTTT. Translation: CASGPGGNWPQHF.

The rearrangement links TRBV5-1 to TRBJ1-6; D perhaps matches TRBD1 (5 bases). The CDR3 sequence is 15 residues long. Germline V gives CDR1 SGHRS, CDR2 YFSETQ. Trimming removed 4 bases at V and 7 bases at J, with 15 bases between. The CDR3 DNA sequence: TGCGCCAGCAGCCGGGGGATCGGGGTAAATTCACCCCTCCACTTT. The encoded protein is CASSRGIGVNSPLHF.

This clone was seen only once. This chain joins TRBV29-1 and TRBJ2-1, with 13 bases that match TRBD2. V dropped 5 bases and J dropped 7; count of bases not matched to a gene: 5. Looked up from germline, CDR1 is SQVTM and CDR2 is ANQGSEA. The CDR3 sequence is 14 residues long. The CDR3 here is CSVRTSGSPNEQFF. The CDR3 region has the DNA TGCAGCGTTCGGACTAGCGGGAGCCCGAATGAGCAGTTCTTC.

V is TRBV5-1 and J is TRBJ1-2; D is perhaps TRBD1 (6 bases). V was shortened by 0 bases and J by 4 bases, with 10 bases between the two germline ends. Germline-derived CDR1 and CDR2 are SGHRS and YFSETQ. This CDR3 spans 14 amino acids. CDR3: CASSLGGQLYGYTF. CDR3 sequence (DNA): TGCGCCAGCAGCTTGGGGGGGCAGCTCTATGGCTACACCTTC.

This chain joins TRBV2 and TRBJ2-5; 10 nucleotides match TRBD2. The germline V gene encodes CDR1 SNHLY and CDR2 FYNNEI. The V segment lost 7 bases and the J segment 1 base; nucleotides outside the gene matches: 18. This CDR3 is 19 amino acids long. CDR3 bases: TGTGCCAGCAACCCCGGAGGGTTCCTAGCGGGGGCCATCCAAGAGACCCAGTACTTC. Amino acid sequence: CASNPGGFLAGAIQETQYF.

The chain joins TRBV18 to TRBJ2-7; TRBD1 might be the D (6 bases). Trimming took off 3 bases at V and 4 bases at J, with 16 bases between the two ends. The CDR3 consists of 15 residues. Looked up from germline, CDR1 is KGHSH and CDR2 is LQKENI. In nucleotides, the CDR3 is TGTGCCAGCTCACCGGCCAGGGGCCAACTTTACGAGCAGTACTTC. Its translation: CASSPARGQLYEQYF.

The V call is TRBV5-4, the J call TRBJ1-6; D unresolved. The CDR3 has 14 residues. Per the germline V gene, CDR1 is SGHNT and CDR2 is YYREEE (reference sequence). V was trimmed by 0 bases and J by 7 bases, leaving 8 bases between them. CDR3 bases: TGTGCCAGCAGCTTGGTCGAGCCCAATTCACCCCTCCACTTT. Amino acid sequence: CASSLVEPNSPLHF.

The rearrangement uses TRBV2 and TRBJ2-7; TRBD1 matches at 8 bases. The ends lost 7 bases at V and 6 bases at J; junction bases unmatched: 14. Germline CDR1 SNHLY, CDR2 FYNNEI. The CDR3 is made up of 15 amino acids. The CDR3 here is CASTEESQGASEQYF. DNA of the CDR3: TGTGCCAGCACCGAGGAGAGTCAGGGGGCGTCCGAGCAGTACTTC.

This chain links TRBV10-3 with TRBJ2-7, with TRBD1 matching 7 bases. The CDR3 runs 14 residues. The V gene's germline CDR1 is ENHRY and CDR2 SYGVKD. The V and J ends lost 7 bases and 4 bases, in that order; junction bases with no gene match: 10. This chain's CDR3 is CAITRQGIAYEQYF. In DNA, the CDR3 is TGTGCCATCACCCGACAGGGAATAGCGTACGAGCAGTACTTC.

This clone appeared a single time. The V gene is TRBV5-1, the J gene TRBJ1-2; D perhaps matches TRBD1 (5 bases). This CDR3 has 17 residues. Germline V gene sequence: CDR1 SGHRS, CDR2 YFSETQ. V was cut by 0 bases and J by 8 bases, with 23 bases left in between. CDR3 in DNA: TGCGCCAGCAGCTTGGAGGTTCATGTCAGGGAGGCTCCCGGCTACACCTTC. This codes for CASSLEVHVREAPGYTF.

This clone has just one count. The genes are TRBV5-1 and TRBJ2-5; TRBD1 aligns across 10 bases. J gave up 5 bases and V 2 bases, and 6 bases lay outside the gene matches. Germline V gene data show CDR1 as SGHRS and CDR2 as YFSETQ. CDR3 length equals 15 residues. In DNA, the CDR3 is TGCGCCAGCAGCTTTTGGGACAGGGGTGAGGAGACCCAGTACTTC. This encodes CASSFWDRGEETQYF.

The chain employs TRBV6-6 and TRBJ2-7; D ambiguous. Trimming removed 2 bases from V and 2 bases from J, with 10 bases in between. Looked up from germline, CDR1 is MNHNY and CDR2 is SVGAGI (reference sequence). There are 14 residues in the CDR3. The chain's CDR3 is CASSYAQFAYEQYF. Written as DNA, the CDR3 is TGTGCCAGCAGTTACGCACAGTTTGCCTACGAGCAGTACTTC.